The 12 T cell receptor beta chains below all came from one sample that was sequenced in a study of shared T cell receptors in the human thymus. Profiling relied on immunoSEQ multiplex PCR, and the TCRdb table lists in-frame clones only, not all of them. This sample carries about 400,000 clones, roughly 94% of them seen once, and the ten largest clones take roughly 0.02%. The specimen was thymocytes. The receptor source for this set is a human donor.

CDR3 nucleotides: TGTGCCAGCAGTCTACCGCCCCGGTCAGGAAGGGATTATCAGCCCCAGCATTTT. Encoded protein: CASSLPPRSGRDYQPQHF. The gene calls are TRBV28 and TRBJ1-5; D gene unclear. The CDR3 is 18 residues long. Germline assignment: CDR1 MDHEN and CDR2 SYDVKM. V was clipped by 5 bases and J by 5 bases, with 25 bases between them.

CDR3 in amino acids: CASSFTGYEQFF. CDR3 coding DNA: TGTGCCAGCAGCTTTACAGGGTATGAGCAGTTCTTC. The V gene is TRBV7-2, the J gene TRBJ2-1; tentatively, D is TRBD1 (6 bases). The CDR3 consists of 12 residues. The V gene lost 3 bases and the J gene lost 8 bases, with 8 bases spanning the gap. Germline assignment: CDR1 SGHTA and CDR2 FQGNSA.

The rearrangement uses TRBV11-2 and TRBJ2-3, with no clear D. Trimming took 6 bases from V and 9 from J, leaving 10 bases between them. The CDR3 is 11 residues long. Germline CDR1 SGHAT, CDR2 FQNNGV. The CDR3 reads CASRPRGTQYF. CDR3 nucleotide sequence: TGTGCCAGCAGGCCCCGTGGAACGCAGTATTTT.

This chain links TRBV29-1 with TRBJ2-3, with 13 nucleotides matching TRBD2. Unmatched junction bases numbered 6, after V lost 4 bases and J lost 5 bases. Germline CDR1 is SQVTM and CDR2 is ANQGSEA. This CDR3 is 15 amino acids long. This CDR3 is CSVVPLAGGGDTQYF. The DNA for the CDR3 is TGCAGCGTTGTTCCACTAGCGGGAGGGGGAGATACGCAGTATTTT.

This chain links TRBV15 with TRBJ2-3; D may be TRBD2 (5 bases). The CDR3 has 14 amino acids. From germline, CDR1 is LNHNV and CDR2 YYDKDF (reference sequence). V lost 3 bases, J lost 5 bases, and 12 bases lay in between. The CDR3 DNA reads TGTGCCACCAGCAGTTGGCAGCGGCGAGATACGCAGTATTTT. It codes for CATSSWQRRDTQYF.

The rearrangement uses TRBV28 and TRBJ2-7; 7 bases map to TRBD1. The germline V gene encodes CDR1 MDHEN and CDR2 SYDVKM. The CDR3 totals 16 residues. Trimming removed 8 bases from V and 0 bases from J; junction bases left unmatched: 13. For the CDR3, the DNA is TGTGCCAGCGATACTTATAAACGGGACAGCTCCTACGAGCAGTACTTC. It yields the protein CASDTYKRDSSYEQYF.

The chain recombines TRBV30 with TRBJ2-7; no clear D. This CDR3 is built from 17 residues. Germline CDR1 and CDR2: GTSNPN and SVGIG (reference sequence). Trimming pared 0 bases from V and 2 bases from J, leaving 20 bases between. The CDR3 region is CAWSVQRERPHTYEQYF. The CDR3 coding sequence is TGTGCCTGGAGTGTACAAAGAGAGAGACCCCACACCTACGAGCAGTACTTC.

The J gene is TRBJ1-5, the V gene TRBV11-2; a possible D gene is TRBD1 (6 bases). CDR1 and CDR2 (germline): SGHAT, FQNNGV. V lost 5 bases and J lost 2, with 25 bases in between. CDR3 length equals 19 residues. CDR3 DNA sequence: TGTGCCAGCAGCCCATTTGGGGGGGGGCGCGGTCTGGGCAATCAGCCCCAGCATTTT. It encodes CASSPFGGGRGLGNQPQHF. Full variable domain (remainder filled in from reference TRBV11-2 and TRBJ1-5): EAGVAQSPRYKIIEKRQSVAFWCNPISGHATLYWYQQILGQGPKLLIQFQNNGVVDDSQLPKDRFSAERLKGVDSTLKIQPAKLEDSAVYLCASSPFGGGRGLGNQPQHFGDGTRLSIL.

This clone was found a few times. This chain joins TRBV4-2 and TRBJ1-1; D is unclear. CDR3 size: 14 residues. V was trimmed by 6 bases and J by 2 bases, leaving 13 bases between them. The germline CDR1 and CDR2 sequences are LGHNA and YNFKEQ. This CDR3 reads CASSRQEGNTEAFF. For the CDR3, the DNA is TGTGCCAGCAGTCGTCAGGAGGGTAACACTGAAGCTTTCTTT.

The chain recombines TRBV5-5 with TRBJ2-7; weak D call: TRBD2 (5 bases). The CDR3 covers 16 residues. The germline V and J ends were trimmed by 1 base and 1 base, with 15 bases remaining between them. In germline, CDR1 is SGHKS, CDR2 YYEKEE (reference sequence). This chain's CDR3 is CASSLKYGRRSYEQYF. Here the CDR3 DNA reads TGTGCCAGCAGCTTGAAATACGGCCGGAGGTCCTACGAGCAGTACTTC.

The chain employs TRBV29-1 and TRBJ2-2; no definite D call. Deletions cut 4 bases from V and 0 bases from J, with 12 bases between. The CDR3 contains 15 residues. The V gene's germline CDR1 is SQVTM and CDR2 ANQGSEA. CDR3 sequence (DNA): TGCAGCGTTGCCACCGGTACGACGAACACCGGGGAGCTGTTTTTT. It yields the protein CSVATGTTNTGELFF.

The chain couples TRBV5-1 to TRBJ1-1, with no clear D. V lost 3 bases, J lost 3 bases, and 9 bases lay in between. CDR1 and CDR2 from the germline V gene are SGHRS and YFSETQ. CDR3 length: 13 amino acids. This CDR3 is CASSYGWDTEAFF. As DNA, the CDR3 is TGCGCCAGCAGCTACGGTTGGGACACTGAAGCTTTCTTT.